This T cell receptor (beta chain) stems from a study of T cells in Graves' hyperthyroidism and ophthalmopathy. In the case of this clonotype: Its antigen remains unknown.

Patients aged 18 to 65 had newly diagnosed hyperthyroidism that had lasted under 2 months. TCR beta CDR3 regions were amplified from RNA. First-round RT-PCR with HTBI primers amplified the TCR CDR3 region. TCRdb recomputed calls from the multiplex PCR reads with MiXCR, one row per CDR3 protein. Of approximately 98,000 distinct CDR3 sequences in the sample, roughly 40% were seen once. Broader study findings: Ophthalmopathy, as predicted by the model, came a median about six months after the prediction.

CDR3 length: 16 amino acids. The J segment lost 0 bases and the V segment lost 7 bases, leaving 9 bases of the junction unmatched. CDR1 and CDR2 from the germline V gene are SQVTM and ANQGSEA. The chain links TRBV29-1 to TRBJ2-7; TRBD2 matches at 13 bases. This receptor was taken from a woman between 25 and 40 years old with Graves' hyperthyroidism. The source material was peripheral blood or thyroid tissue (not recorded which). For the CDR3, the DNA is TGCAGCGCTGGGACTAGCGGGATCGTTAGCTCCTACGAGCAGTACTTC. Translation gives CSAGTSGIVSSYEQYF.